Listed below are T cell receptor beta chains from one sample, sequenced in a study of graft-versus-host responses after intestinal transplantation. Libraries were prepared by immunoSEQ multiplex PCR; TCRdb keeps only in-frame clonotypes and omits some of them. The sample has about 90,000 clones; about 93% are singletons. These receptors' antigens are unknown. Sequences were derived from unstimulated CD8+ T cells sorted from spleen or lymph node cells, sampled before transplant. The source of these receptors is a human donor who was the organ donor for an intestinal transplant. CDR3s leave out the opening cysteine and the closing phenylalanine or tryptophan. Each record gives: V gene, clone size, CDR3 length, J gene, CDR3 protein. Clone sizes are given selectively: once, few, many, or a class where the clone is expanded.

v_call: TRBV7-2
clone_size: .
cdr3_length: 10
j_call: TRBJ2-7
cdr3_aa: ASSRGWYEQY

v_call: TRBV15
clone_size: .
cdr3_length: 16
j_call: TRBJ1-5
cdr3_aa: ATSRKIWGTWEISPQH

v_call: TRBV6-1
clone_size: .
cdr3_length: 13
j_call: TRBJ1-5
cdr3_aa: ASKGREGVGQPQH

v_call: TRBV10-1
clone_size: .
cdr3_length: 12
j_call: TRBJ1-5
cdr3_aa: AGFDRQGNQPQH

v_call: TRBV6-6
clone_size: .
cdr3_length: 12
j_call: TRBJ1-2
cdr3_aa: ASTRKPQGNGYT

v_call: TRBV28
clone_size: .
cdr3_length: 16
j_call: TRBJ2-7
cdr3_aa: ASSFPRRRGGGWYEQY

v_call: TRBV27
clone_size: .
cdr3_length: 13
j_call: .
cdr3_aa: ASSWAGTGTYEQY

v_call: TRBV19
clone_size: .
cdr3_length: 10
j_call: TRBJ2-2
cdr3_aa: ASTWGGGELF

v_call: TRBV6-5
clone_size: .
cdr3_length: 13
j_call: TRBJ2-3
cdr3_aa: ASSGSGGLTDTQY

v_call: TRBV19
clone_size: .
cdr3_length: 11
j_call: TRBJ2-7
cdr3_aa: ASMGLASYEQY

v_call: TRBV4-1
clone_size: .
cdr3_length: 13
j_call: TRBJ1-1
cdr3_aa: ASSRPQGLRTEAF

v_call: TRBV7-6
clone_size: .
cdr3_length: 13
j_call: TRBJ2-3
cdr3_aa: ASSLMGQGQDTQY

v_call: TRBV5-6
clone_size: .
cdr3_length: 14
j_call: TRBJ2-5
cdr3_aa: ASSFSTGGAQETQY

v_call: TRBV5-4
clone_size: once
cdr3_length: 15
j_call: TRBJ2-6
cdr3_aa: ASSSRYRGEGSHVLT

v_call: TRBV30
clone_size: .
cdr3_length: 13
j_call: TRBJ2-5
cdr3_aa: AWSFGTITPETQY

v_call: TRBV7-2
clone_size: .
cdr3_length: 16
j_call: TRBJ1-6
cdr3_aa: ASSHTEGPPTYNSPLH

v_call: TRBV6-6
clone_size: few
cdr3_length: 11
j_call: TRBJ1-4
cdr3_aa: ASSYVGRGKLF

v_call: TRBV11-2
clone_size: .
cdr3_length: 10
j_call: TRBJ2-3
cdr3_aa: ASIAPGVTQY

v_call: TRBV5-5
clone_size: .
cdr3_length: 14
j_call: TRBJ2-3
cdr3_aa: ASILAPFSGTDTQY

v_call: TRBV5-1
clone_size: .
cdr3_length: 13
j_call: TRBJ1-2
cdr3_aa: ASSPRTEGGYGYT

v_call: TRBV5-6
clone_size: few
cdr3_length: 13
j_call: TRBJ1-1
cdr3_aa: ASSFPGVLNTEAF

v_call: TRBV7-7
clone_size: .
cdr3_length: 14
j_call: TRBJ2-7
cdr3_aa: ASSPLGGAASYEQY